The rows below give T cell receptor beta chains drawn from one sample of a study of T cells in Graves' hyperthyroidism and ophthalmopathy. Each CDR3 protein gets one entry after TCRdb re-called the multiplex PCR reads with MiXCR. Of hundreds of thousands of distinct CDR3 sequences in the sample, around 39% are singletons; the top ten hold approximately 8.7%. Sequenced input: blood. The origin of the receptors is a man between 18 and 29 years old with Graves' hyperthyroidism. Each CDR3 is given with its conserved first and last residue. For some rows the clone size is stated as once, few or many, or as a class when expanded; others skip it.

TRBV4-1	TRBJ2-5	-	CASSQADSYQETQYF
TRBV13	TRBJ1-6	-	CASSLGPRSNNSPLHF
TRBV29-1	TRBJ2-7	-	CSLEGYEQYF
TRBV25-1	TRBJ1-6	-	CASSVGARNSPLHF
TRBV9	TRBJ1-5	few	CASSAGANQPQHF
TRBV10-1	TRBJ2-7	many	CASLERDQTYEQYF
TRBV2	TRBJ1-2	many	CASSPGQSNGYTF
TRBV13	TRBJ2-5	many	CASSLDSRETQYF
TRBV3-1	TRBJ1-6	-	CASTSLGDGSLHF
TRBV5-1	TRBJ1-6	many	CASRKGPNSPLHF
TRBV19	TRBJ2-7	-	CASSAGRSADSILSYEQYF
TRBV20-1	TRBJ2-7	-	CSARDPEALIYEQYF
TRBV12-3/TRBV12-4	TRBJ1-4	-	CASSDSLNEKLFF
TRBV5-1	TRBJ1-2	many	CASSTRDFDGYTF